The clone carrying this TCR beta chain was counted ten times or more. What it recognizes is unknown. Unique molecular identifiers were affixed to discrete cDNA molecules within the library. TCRdb re-called the RACE reads with MiXCR, one entry per CDR3 protein. Of some 52,000 distinct CDR3 sequences detected, approximately 11% appear once; the ten largest clones hold about 1.7%. V shed 3 bases and J 2 bases; nucleotides not matched to a gene: 6. The CDR3 runs to 16 residues. CDR1 and CDR2 (germline): SEHNR, FQNEAQ (reference sequence). The source of the sample is a study of human T cells and chemical hapten exposure. Study-level findings and limits: Significantly more large CDR3 similarity clusters were formed by expanded TCRs than by controls. TCRs exceeding a frequency of 1 in 1000 stayed unchanged under DPC sensitization.

Time point described: patch test 1, 2 weeks after DPC sensitization. Treatment denoted: therapeutic diphenylcyclopropenone sensitization with weekly scalp DPC. The template was total RNA from unfractionated whole blood. Phlebotomy was performed prior to application of every patch test. Sequenced here: whole blood, sampled in connection with sensitization to the hapten diphenylcyclopropenone (DPC). The chain links TRBV7-9 to TRBJ2-3; the match to TRBD1 covers 9 bases. The receptor was isolated from a woman aged 40 to 50 with alopecia areata. Some clones in this sample may be carry-over from other donors' samples. CDR3 loop: CASSFHGTGYTDTQYF. The CDR3 nucleotides are TGTGCCAGCAGCTTCCATGGGACAGGGTACACAGATACGCAGTATTTT.